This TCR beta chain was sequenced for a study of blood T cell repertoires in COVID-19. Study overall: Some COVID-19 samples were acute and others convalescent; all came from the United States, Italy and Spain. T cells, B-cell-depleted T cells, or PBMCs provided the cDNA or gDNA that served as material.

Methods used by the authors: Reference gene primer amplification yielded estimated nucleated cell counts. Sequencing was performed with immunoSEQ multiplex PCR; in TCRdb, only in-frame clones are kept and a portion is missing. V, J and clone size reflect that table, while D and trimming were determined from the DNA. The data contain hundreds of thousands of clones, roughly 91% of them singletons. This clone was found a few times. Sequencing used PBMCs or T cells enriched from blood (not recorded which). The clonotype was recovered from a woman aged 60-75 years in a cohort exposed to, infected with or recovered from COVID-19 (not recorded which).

The CDR3 region has the DNA TGTGCCAGCAGCTTTACGGGGTTTGCGTGGACCGGGGAGCTGTTTTTT. Translation: CASSFTGFAWTGELFF. The genes are TRBV5-8 and TRBJ2-2, with a possible D match to TRBD2 (5 bases). The V gene lost 2 bases and the J gene lost 5 bases, with 16 bases spanning the gap. Germline assignment: CDR1 SGHTS and CDR2 YDEGEE. This CDR3 region has 16 residues.